The 10 T cell receptor beta chains below come from one sample, sequenced in a study of blood T cell repertoires in COVID-19. Profiling relied on immunoSEQ multiplex PCR, and the TCRdb table lists in-frame clones only, not all of them. Of a few hundred thousand clones listed, about 90% are singletons. Sequencing used peripheral blood. The receptors were sampled from a woman aged 30 to 39 with COVID-19, enrolled during active disease.

There are many counts of this clone. This chain connects TRBV2 to TRBJ1-4; 7 bases map to TRBD1. The CDR3 loop spans 16 amino acids. Germline CDR1 is SNHLY and CDR2 is FYNNEI. V lost 6 bases to trimming and J lost 8 bases; unmatched junction nucleotides: 15. The CDR3 region has the DNA TGTGCCAGCAGGAACAGGGCCGGGACAGTGCTGGAAAAACTGTTTTTT. Its protein is CASRNRAGTVLEKLFF.

The chain is built from TRBV5-1 and TRBJ2-3; D uncertain. The CDR3 totals 14 residues. Trimming cost V 3 bases and J 0 bases, with 8 bases left between them. Germline lookup yields CDR1 SGHRS and CDR2 YFSETQ. In DNA, the CDR3 is TGCGCCAGCAGCTCGGCGGAGAGCACAGATACGCAGTATTTT. This sequence encodes CASSSAESTDTQYF.

In nucleotides, the CDR3 is TGTGCCAGCTCACCACTGCAGGGGGCTACTGAAGCTTTCTTT. It is translated as CASSPLQGATEAFF. V and J are TRBV18 and TRBJ1-1; 8 bases agree with TRBD1. CDR1 KGHSH and CDR2 LQKENI come from the germline V gene. The CDR3 spans 14 residues. J was trimmed by 5 bases and V by 1 base; bases with no gene match: 3.

The genes are TRBV29-1 and TRBJ1-2; D is ambiguous. In germline, CDR1 is SQVTM, CDR2 ANQGSEA. V dropped 2 bases and J dropped 8 bases, with 12 bases sitting between them. This CDR3 region has 12 residues. CDR3 residues: CSVESGFGGYTF. The CDR3 nucleotides read TGCAGCGTTGAATCGGGATTCGGCGGCTACACCTTC.

About this clone: Other DNA variants within this sample encode the same CDR3. The chain carries TRBV7-9 and TRBJ2-7; 10 positions match TRBD2. J was trimmed by 3 bases and V by 3 bases; bases with no gene match: 2. CDR3 length: 14 amino acids. The germline V gene has CDR1 SEHNR and CDR2 FQNEAQ (reference sequence). The CDR3 coding sequence is TGTGCCAGCAGCTTTGGACTAGCGGTCTACGAGCAGTACTTC. Protein sequence: CASSFGLAVYEQYF. The full variable domain, in which reference TRBV7-9 and TRBJ2-7 provide the parts outside the CDR3, is DTGVSQNPRHKITKRGQNVTFRCDPISEHNRLYWYRQTLGQGPEFLTYFQNEAQLEKSRLLSDRFSAERPKGSFSTLEIQRTEQGDSAMYLCASSFGLAVYEQYFGPGTRLTVT.

The CDR3 loop reads CASSLLAGGPPSTDTQYF. The DNA of the CDR3 is TGTGCCAGCAGCTTACTAGCGGGAGGCCCCCCTAGCACAGATACGCAGTATTTT. The J gene is TRBJ2-3, the V gene TRBV7-6, with 11 nucleotides matching TRBD2. This CDR3 is built from 18 residues. Germline values: CDR1 SGHVS, CDR2 FNYEAQ. With 2 bases clipped from V and 0 bases from J, the junction kept 7 bases outside the gene matches.

This chain joins TRBV11-3 and TRBJ2-7; 9 positions match TRBD1. The CDR3 has 15 residues. Trimming removed 1 base from V and 2 bases from J; junction bases left unmatched: 3. Germline lookup yields CDR1 SGHNT and CDR2 YENEEA. In DNA form, the CDR3 reads TGTGCCAGCAGCTTAGGGGGACAGGGAACCTACGAGCAGTACTTC. This translates into CASSLGGQGTYEQYF.

This chain links TRBV19 with TRBJ2-7; TRBD1 agrees at 7 bases. CDR1 and CDR2 from the germline V gene are LNHDA and SQIVND (reference sequence). This CDR3 contains 10 residues. J lost 7 bases, V lost 11 bases, and 5 bases had no gene match. CDR3 in amino acids: CAETGWEQYF. CDR3 nucleotide sequence: TGTGCCGAGACAGGGTGGGAGCAGTACTTC. The entire variable domain, with the rest obtained from reference TRBV19 and TRBJ2-7, is as follows: DGGITQSPKYLFRKEGQNVTLSCEQNLNHDAMYWYRQDPGQGLRLIYYSQIVNDFQKGDIAEGYSVSREKKESFPLTVTSAQKNPTAFYLCAETGWEQYFGPGTRLTVT.

This sequence joins TRBV4-1 and TRBJ2-1; 8 nucleotides line up with TRBD2. The CDR3 has 16 amino acids. After removal of 0 bases from V and 5 bases from J, the junction contained 6 bases not matched to a gene. Per germline, CDR1 MGHRA and CDR2 YSYEKL. In DNA, the CDR3 is TGCGCCAGCAGCCAAGATCCCAGCGGGGGCAACAATGAGCAGTTCTTC. Translated: CASSQDPSGGNNEQFF.

Concerning this clone itself: Other nucleotide sequences in the sample specify the same CDR3. V gene TRBV12-3 or TRBV12-4 combines with J gene TRBJ1-5, with D possibly TRBD1 on 6 matching bases. V was trimmed by 4 bases and J by 3 bases, leaving 7 bases between them. This CDR3 is built from 13 residues. The CDR3 region has the DNA TGTGCCAGCAGTTGGACAGACAATCAGCCCCAGCATTTT. Amino acids: CASSWTDNQPQHF.